A few counts support the clone carrying this TCR beta chain. The antigen is not known. Diagnosis relied on clinical symptoms, serum thyroxine and TRAb, thyroid ultrasound and orbital computed tomography. Template material for amplifying TCR beta CDR3 regions consisted of RNA transcripts. First-round RT-PCR with HTBI primers amplified the TCR CDR3 region. TCRdb reanalysed the multiplex PCR reads using MiXCR and keeps one entry per CDR3 protein. The sample has fewer than 650,000 distinct CDR3 sequences, over 35% seen once. The length of the CDR3 is 17 residues. Germline V CDR1 and CDR2: KGHDR, SFDVKD. Trimming at V came to 4 bases and at J to 5 bases, leaving 15 bases not matched to a gene. The data derive from a study of T cells in Graves' hyperthyroidism and ophthalmopathy. Study observations and caveats: The authors' 13 V-J model separated ophthalmopathy from stable hyperthyroidism. Appearing also in blood were most of the thyroid clonotypes expanded above 0.001.

Sequenced sample: peripheral blood or thyroid tissue (not recorded which). The V call is TRBV24-1, the J call TRBJ2-7, with TRBD1 matching over 8 bases. The TCR sequence derives from an adult woman with Graves' disease, either hyperthyroidism or ophthalmopathy (not recorded which). The CDR3 protein is CATSDSGTGGIRNEQYF. The CDR3 nucleotides are TGTGCCACCAGTGACTCCGGGACAGGAGGAATTCGGAACGAGCAGTACTTC.